These T cell receptor beta chains were read from a single sample in a study of shared clonotypes between healthy human individuals. Clones were read by immunoSEQ multiplex PCR, and TCRdb kept only the in-frame ones, dropping some. The table records about 2,500,000 clones, around 90% of them present only once. The specimen sequenced was naive CD4+ T cells sorted from blood. The source is a man aged 18 to 30 in good health. Each CDR3 is given with its conserved first and last residue. Fields, in order: clone size, J gene, D gene, V gene, CDR3 protein, CDR3 DNA. The D gene is left open where the match is weak. The size entry is marked missing in some rows and otherwise reads once, few, many or a size class.

NA	TRBJ1-4	NA	TRBV25-1	CASSDRATNEKLFF	TGTGCCAGCTCTGACAGAGCAACTAATGAAAAACTGTTTTTT
once	TRBJ2-7	NA	TRBV7-9	CASSLDLAYEQYF	TGTGCCAGCAGCTTAGATCTTGCCTACGAGCAGTACTTC
NA	TRBJ1-2	NA	TRBV10-3	CAISEREENGYTF	TGTGCCATCAGTGAAAGGGAGGAGAATGGCTACACCTTC
NA	TRBJ2-5	NA	TRBV6-6	CASSLTGTLGRETQYF	TGTGCCAGCAGCCTAACCGGGACCTTAGGTCGGGAGACCCAGTACTTC
NA	TRBJ2-7	NA	TRBV6-1	CASSVAGKYTTEQYF	TGTGCCAGCAGTGTCGCAGGGAAATATACAACCGAGCAGTACTTC
NA	TRBJ2-1	NA	TRBV6-1	CASSEENQGNEQFF	TGTGCCAGCAGTGAAGAAAATCAAGGGAATGAGCAGTTCTTC
NA	TRBJ2-3	NA	TRBV9	CASSVAGGQGDTQYF	TGTGCCAGCAGCGTAGCAGGAGGCCAGGGCGATACGCAGTATTTT
NA	TRBJ2-1	TRBD2	TRBV29-1	CSVEDLRGRDYEQFF	TGCAGCGTTGAAGATCTTCGCGGGAGGGACTATGAGCAGTTCTTC
NA	TRBJ1-2	NA	TRBV11-2	CASSLTGRDTNYGYTF	TGTGCCAGCAGCTTAACAGGGAGGGACACTAACTATGGCTACACCTTC
NA	TRBJ2-7	TRBD1	TRBV7-2	CASSRGQGAYEQYF	TGTGCCAGCAGCCGGGGACAGGGAGCCTACGAGCAGTACTTC
NA	TRBJ1-2	NA	TRBV7-2	CASSSDRAREGYTF	TGTGCCAGCAGCTCCGACCGGGCTCGGGAGGGCTACACCTTC
NA	TRBJ1-2	NA	TRBV28	CASSLAYGYTF	TGTGCCAGCAGTTTGGCCTATGGCTACACCTTC
NA	TRBJ2-3	NA	TRBV5-1	CASSLVLGTDTQYF	TGCGCCAGCAGCTTGGTGTTAGGCACAGATACGCAGTATTTT
NA	TRBJ2-1	TRBD2	TRBV7-2	CASSLLTSGETEQFF	TGTGCCAGCAGCTTACTTACTAGCGGGGAAACTGAGCAGTTCTTC
NA	TRBJ2-1	TRBD2	TRBV7-9	CASSPTRGGAYNEQFF	TGTGCCAGCAGCCCCACGAGGGGAGGGGCCTACAATGAGCAGTTCTTC
NA	TRBJ2-2	TRBD2	TRBV9	CASSVAPSGTSVTGELFF	TGTGCCAGCAGCGTAGCGCCCTCGGGGACTAGCGTCACCGGGGAGCTGTTTTTT
NA	TRBJ2-1	NA	TRBV10-3	CAISEGKGSDNEQFF	TGTGCCATCAGTGAAGGTAAGGGCTCCGACAATGAGCAGTTCTTC
NA	TRBJ2-5	NA	TRBV5-4	CASSLDRTSQETQYF	TGTGCCAGCAGCTTGGACAGGACCTCCCAAGAGACCCAGTACTTC
NA	TRBJ2-5	TRBD1	TRBV11-3	CASSQGQGKETQYF	TGTGCCAGCAGCCAGGGACAGGGAAAAGAGACCCAGTACTTC
NA	TRBJ2-5	TRBD2	TRBV6-5	CASSHQLAGGQYF	TGTGCCAGCAGTCATCAACTAGCGGGTGGGCAGTACTTC
few	TRBJ2-6	NA	TRBV30	CAWSQGWSGANVLTF	TGTGCCTGGAGTCAGGGGTGGTCTGGGGCCAACGTCCTGACTTTC
NA	TRBJ1-6	TRBD1	TRBV19	CASSIGDRNNSPLHF	TGTGCCAGTAGTATAGGGGACAGGAATAATTCACCCCTCCACTTT
NA	TRBJ2-7	NA	TRBV7-9	CASSLGSLYEQYF	TGTGCCAGCAGCTTGGGGAGCCTCTACGAGCAGTACTTC
NA	TRBJ1-5	NA	TRBV9	CASSGVGNFNQPQHF	TGTGCCAGCTCTGGTGTCGGGAACTTCAATCAGCCCCAGCATTTT
NA	TRBJ2-1	NA	TRBV6-1	CASRAFGGNEQFF	TGTGCCAGCAGGGCATTCGGGGGCAATGAGCAGTTCTTC
NA	TRBJ1-6	TRBD1	TRBV6-5	CASSYSRGAGSPLHF	TGTGCCAGCAGTTACTCCAGGGGGGCAGGATCACCCCTCCACTTT
NA	TRBJ1-2	TRBD1	TRBV18	CASSVGTGYGYTF	TGTGCCAGCTCAGTTGGGACAGGGTATGGCTACACCTTC
once	TRBJ2-7	NA	TRBV4-1	CASSQDSSYEQYF	TGCGCCAGCAGCCAAGATAGCTCCTACGAGCAGTACTTC
NA	TRBJ1-5	TRBD1	TRBV19	CASTTGVGGRNQPQHF	TGTGCCAGTACGACAGGGGTAGGGGGTCGCAATCAGCCCCAGCATTTT
NA	TRBJ2-7	TRBD1	TRBV27	CASSSWDRGLHEQYF	TGTGCCAGCAGTTCCTGGGACAGGGGGCTCCACGAGCAGTACTTC
NA	TRBJ2-3	NA	TRBV27	CASRERGTYRRTDTQYF	TGTGCCAGCAGAGAACGGGGGACCTACCGCCGAACAGATACGCAGTATTTT
NA	TRBJ2-7	NA	TRBV30	CAWDGTGYEQYF	TGTGCCTGGGACGGGACGGGCTACGAGCAGTACTTC
NA	TRBJ2-2	NA	TRBV6-5	CASSYSTGELFF	TGTGCCAGCAGTTACTCGACCGGGGAGCTGTTTTTT
NA	TRBJ2-7	NA	TRBV19	CASSISGLGGYEQYF	TGTGCCAGTAGTATTAGCGGACTAGGGGGCTACGAGCAGTACTTC
few	TRBJ1-2	NA	TRBV10-3	CAIQGVYGYTF	TGTGCCATACAGGGAGTCTATGGCTACACCTTC
NA	TRBJ2-3	NA	TRBV7-9	CASSLAGERVVTDTQYF	TGTGCCAGCAGCTTAGCCGGAGAGAGGGTGGTCACAGATACGCAGTATTTT
NA	TRBJ2-7	TRBD1	TRBV7-2	CASSSTGTGPYEQYF	TGTGCCAGCAGCTCAACCGGGACAGGGCCCTACGAGCAGTACTTC
NA	TRBJ1-6	TRBD1	TRBV4-3	CASSQSRDRNSPLHF	TGCGCCAGCAGCCAATCCCGGGACAGGAATTCACCCCTCCACTTT
NA	TRBJ1-2	TRBD1	TRBV27	CASSSLGTGDYGYTF	TGTGCCAGCAGTTCCCTAGGGACAGGAGATTATGGCTACACCTTC
NA	TRBJ2-7	NA	TRBV5-1	CASSLGGRWDEQYF	TGCGCCAGCAGCTTGGGGGGACGATGGGACGAGCAGTACTTC
NA	TRBJ2-7	TRBD2	TRBV19	CATSPGGSAYEQYF	TGTGCCACCTCCCCAGGCGGGAGTGCCTACGAGCAGTACTTC
NA	TRBJ2-3	TRBD2	TRBV9	CASSVGGSGITDTQYF	TGTGCCAGCAGCGTAGGGGGTAGCGGGATCACAGATACGCAGTATTTT
NA	TRBJ2-5	NA	TRBV30	CAWSVGYQETQYF	TGTGCCTGGAGTGTCGGGTACCAAGAGACCCAGTACTTC
NA	TRBJ1-4	TRBD1	TRBV4-1	CASRGLQGAYEKLFF	TGCGCCAGCAGGGGGCTGCAGGGGGCCTATGAAAAACTGTTTTTT
NA	TRBJ1-2	NA	TRBV19	CASSILVTGSYGGYTF	TGTGCCAGTAGTATCTTAGTTACAGGGTCTTACGGTGGCTACACCTTC
once	TRBJ2-1	NA	TRBV5-6	CASSGSYEQFF	TGTGCCAGCTCTGGGAGTTATGAGCAGTTCTTC